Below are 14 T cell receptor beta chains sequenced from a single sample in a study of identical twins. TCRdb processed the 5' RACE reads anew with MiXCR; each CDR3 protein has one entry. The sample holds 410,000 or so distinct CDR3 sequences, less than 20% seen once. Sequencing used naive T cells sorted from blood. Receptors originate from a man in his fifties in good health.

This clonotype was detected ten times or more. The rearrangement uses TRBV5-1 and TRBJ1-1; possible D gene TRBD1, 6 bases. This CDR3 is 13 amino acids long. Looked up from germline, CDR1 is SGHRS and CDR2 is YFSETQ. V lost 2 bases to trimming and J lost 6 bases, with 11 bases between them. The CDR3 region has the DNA TGCGCCAGCAGCTTAGGGGGGATCGCTGAAGCTTTCTTT. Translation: CASSLGGIAEAFF.

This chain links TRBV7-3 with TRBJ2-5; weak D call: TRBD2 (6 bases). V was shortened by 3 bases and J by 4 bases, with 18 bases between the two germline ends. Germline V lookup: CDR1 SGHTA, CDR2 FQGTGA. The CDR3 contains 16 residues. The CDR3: CASSFQSGRETETQYF. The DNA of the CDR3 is TGTGCCAGCAGCTTTCAATCGGGACGGGAGACAGAGACCCAGTACTTC.

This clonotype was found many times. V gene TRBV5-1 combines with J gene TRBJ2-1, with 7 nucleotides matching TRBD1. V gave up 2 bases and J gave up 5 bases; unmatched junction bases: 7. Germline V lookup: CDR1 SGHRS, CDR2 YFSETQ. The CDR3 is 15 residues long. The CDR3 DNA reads TGCGCCAGCAGCTTAGCCGGGACAGAGAACAATGAGCAGTTCTTC. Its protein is CASSLAGTENNEQFF.

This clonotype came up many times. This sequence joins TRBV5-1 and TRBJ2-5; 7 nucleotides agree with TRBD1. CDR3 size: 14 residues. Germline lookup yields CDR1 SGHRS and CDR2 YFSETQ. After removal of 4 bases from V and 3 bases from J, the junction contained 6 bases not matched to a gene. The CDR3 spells CASSRAGTEETQYF. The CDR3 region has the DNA TGCGCCAGCAGCAGGGCCGGGACAGAAGAGACCCAGTACTTC.

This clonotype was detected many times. CDR3: CAISEAGRAAGELFF. In DNA, the CDR3 is TGTGCCATCAGTGAGGCGGGCAGGGCCGCCGGGGAGCTGTTTTTT. J is TRBJ2-2 and V is TRBV10-3; the D call may be TRBD1 or TRBD2 (5 bases each). Germline values: CDR1 ENHRY, CDR2 SYGVKD. The CDR3 is 15 amino acids. V was pared by 2 bases and J by 6 bases, with 13 bases between.

The CDR3 bases are TGTGCCAGCAGTTTCGAGGGTCCCTACGAGCAGTACTTC. The encoded protein is CASSFEGPYEQYF. The chain has TRBV12-3 or TRBV12-4 and TRBJ2-7, with D tentatively TRBD2 (5 bases). This CDR3 region has 13 residues. The V end lost 3 bases, the J end lost 2 bases, and 8 bases lay between the germline ends.

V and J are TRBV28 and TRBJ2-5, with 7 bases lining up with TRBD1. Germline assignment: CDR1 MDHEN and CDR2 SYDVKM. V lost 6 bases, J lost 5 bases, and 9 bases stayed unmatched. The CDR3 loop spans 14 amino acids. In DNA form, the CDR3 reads TGTGCCAGCAGCCGACAGGGCACCGGGGAGACCCAGTACTTC. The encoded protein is CASSRQGTGETQYF.

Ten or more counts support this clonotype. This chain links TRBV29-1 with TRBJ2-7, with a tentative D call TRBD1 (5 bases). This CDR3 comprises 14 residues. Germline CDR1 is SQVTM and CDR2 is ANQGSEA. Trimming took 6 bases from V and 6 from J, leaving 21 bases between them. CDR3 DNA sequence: TGCAGCGTCATGAAGGGGCCCGGCGTTAGCGAGCAGTACTTC. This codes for CSVMKGPGVSEQYF.

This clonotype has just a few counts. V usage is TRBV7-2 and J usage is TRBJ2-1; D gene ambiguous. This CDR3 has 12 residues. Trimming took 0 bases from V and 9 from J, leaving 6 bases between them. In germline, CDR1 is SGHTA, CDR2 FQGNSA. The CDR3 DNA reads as TGTGCCAGCAGCTTAGCGCGGATTGAGCAGTTCTTC. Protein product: CASSLARIEQFF.

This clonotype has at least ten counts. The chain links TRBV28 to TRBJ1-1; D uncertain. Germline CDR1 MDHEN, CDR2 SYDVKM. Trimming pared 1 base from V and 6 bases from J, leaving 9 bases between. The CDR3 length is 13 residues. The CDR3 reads CASSLSLRAEAFF. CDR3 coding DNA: TGTGCCAGCAGTTTATCCTTAAGGGCTGAAGCTTTCTTT.

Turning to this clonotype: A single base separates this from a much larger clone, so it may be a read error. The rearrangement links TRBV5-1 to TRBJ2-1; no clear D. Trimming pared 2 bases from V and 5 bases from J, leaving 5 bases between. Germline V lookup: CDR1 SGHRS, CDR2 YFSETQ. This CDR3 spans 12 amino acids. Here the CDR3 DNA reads TGCGCCAGCAGCTTCCCAGACAATGAGCAGTTCTTC. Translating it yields CASSFPDNEQFF.

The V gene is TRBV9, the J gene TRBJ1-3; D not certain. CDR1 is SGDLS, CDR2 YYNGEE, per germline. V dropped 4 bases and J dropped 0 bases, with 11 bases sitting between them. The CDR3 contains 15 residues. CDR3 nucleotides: TGTGCCAGCAGCCTCCAAGGGAGCTCTGGAAACACCATATATTTT. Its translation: CASSLQGSSGNTIYF.

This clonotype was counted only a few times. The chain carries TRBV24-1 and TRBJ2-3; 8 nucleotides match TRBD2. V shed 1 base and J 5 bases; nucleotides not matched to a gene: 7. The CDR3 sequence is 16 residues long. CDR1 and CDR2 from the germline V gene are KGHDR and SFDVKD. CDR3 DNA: TGTGCCACCAGTGATTTCACTAGCGGCCCGGGAGATACGCAGTATTTT. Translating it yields CATSDFTSGPGDTQYF.

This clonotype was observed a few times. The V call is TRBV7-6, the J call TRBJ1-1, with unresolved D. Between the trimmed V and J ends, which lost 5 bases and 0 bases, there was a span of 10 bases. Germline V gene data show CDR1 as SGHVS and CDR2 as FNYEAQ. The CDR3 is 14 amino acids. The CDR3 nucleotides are TGTGCCAGCAGCAAGGACGTATTGAACACTGAAGCTTTCTTT. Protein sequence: CASSKDVLNTEAFF. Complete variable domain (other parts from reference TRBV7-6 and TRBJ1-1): GAGVSQSPRYKVTKRGQDVALRCDPISGHVSLYWYRQALGQGPEFLTYFNYEAQQDKSGLPNDRFSAERPEGSISTLTIQRTEQRDSAMYRCASSKDVLNTEAFFGQGTRLTVV.